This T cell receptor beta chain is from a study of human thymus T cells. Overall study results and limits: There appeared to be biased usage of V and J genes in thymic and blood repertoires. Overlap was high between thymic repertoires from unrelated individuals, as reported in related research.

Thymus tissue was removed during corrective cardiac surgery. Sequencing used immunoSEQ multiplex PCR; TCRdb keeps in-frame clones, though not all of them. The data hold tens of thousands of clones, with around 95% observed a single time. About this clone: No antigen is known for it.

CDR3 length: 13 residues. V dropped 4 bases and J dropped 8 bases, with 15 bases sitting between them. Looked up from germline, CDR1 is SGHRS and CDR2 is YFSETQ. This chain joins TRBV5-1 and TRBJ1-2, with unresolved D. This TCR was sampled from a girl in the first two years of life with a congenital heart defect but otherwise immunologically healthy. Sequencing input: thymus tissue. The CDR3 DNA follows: TGCGCCAGCAGCCGAGGAGGGAATGAGGGCTACACCTTC. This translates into CASSRGGNEGYTF.